These 12 T cell receptor beta chains came from one sample sequenced in a study of T-cell memory formation after mild COVID-19. TCRdb passed the 5' RACE reads through MiXCR, listing each CDR3 protein once. This table holds just over 350,000 distinct CDR3 sequences, around 15% found once. The source material was PBMCs or a T cell subset sorted from them (not recorded which). These receptors all stem from a man between 18 and 29 years old who had mild COVID-19 (a few samples of this study predate the infection). Cell type and time point are not known.

This clonotype was picked up a small number of times. CDR3 residues: CASSLGGRGANYGYTF. CDR3 DNA sequence: TGTGCCAGCAGTTTAGGCGGGAGGGGAGCTAACTATGGCTACACCTTC. The chain recombines TRBV12-3 or TRBV12-4 with TRBJ1-2; D is possibly TRBD1 (5 bases). This CDR3 region has 16 residues. The germline V and J ends were trimmed by 1 base and 0 bases, with 12 bases remaining between them.

This clonotype was counted only a few times. The V and J genes are TRBV20-1 and TRBJ1-2; a weak D match, TRBD1 (6 bases). The V end lost 0 bases, the J end lost 4 bases, and 18 bases lay between the germline ends. CDR1 and CDR2 from the germline V gene are DFQATT and SNEGSKA (reference sequence). This CDR3 has 16 amino acids. The CDR3 nucleotides are TGCAGTGCTAGAGACTTACAACCCGGGGGCGCCTATGGCTACACCTTC. It is translated as CSARDLQPGGAYGYTF.

This rearrangement joins TRBV6-1 to TRBJ2-7, with D unclear. The length of the CDR3 is 11 residues. Trimming shortened V by 3 bases and J by 6 bases, and 6 bases separated the two germline ends. Looked up from germline, CDR1 is MNHNS and CDR2 is SASEGT. The CDR3 nucleotides are TGTGCCAGCAGTGAGGTATCCGAGCAGTACGTC. It yields the protein CASSEVSEQYV.

This clonotype came up a few times. The chain carries TRBV12-3 or TRBV12-4 and TRBJ1-2; tentative D call: TRBD1 (5 bases). The CDR3 is made up of 13 amino acids. V shed 6 bases and J shed 6 bases, with 14 bases lying between them. The CDR3 reads CASSRDWGDGYTF. For the CDR3, the DNA is TGTGCCAGCAGCCGGGACTGGGGAGATGGCTACACCTTC.

This clonotype showed up just a few times. The chain employs TRBV15 and TRBJ2-3, with a tentative D call TRBD2 (6 bases). CDR1 and CDR2 (germline): LNHNV, YYDKDF (reference sequence). Trimming took off 0 bases at V and 9 bases at J, with 16 bases between the two ends. This CDR3 has 15 residues. The CDR3 DNA reads TGTGCCACCAGCAGAGACCGAACGGGGGTGGGGACGCAGTATTTT. This sequence encodes CATSRDRTGVGTQYF.

This clonotype was counted at least ten times. This sequence joins TRBV7-3 and TRBJ2-3; 12 nucleotides match TRBD2. Germline V lookup: CDR1 SGHTA, CDR2 FQGTGA. The CDR3 consists of 17 residues. J gave up 1 base and V 4 bases, and 6 bases lay outside the gene matches. The CDR3 loop reads CASSSRLAGDRTDTQYF. The CDR3, as DNA: TGTGCCAGCAGCTCGCGACTAGCGGGGGACCGCACAGATACGCAGTATTTT.

The chain is built from TRBV5-6 and TRBJ1-3; the D gene is possibly TRBD1 (5 bases). Germline V gene data show CDR1 as SGHDT and CDR2 as YYEEEE. The germline V and J ends were trimmed by 3 bases and 4 bases, with 14 bases remaining between them. This CDR3 spans 15 amino acids. CDR3: CASSSGARHGNTIYF. The CDR3 DNA is TGTGCCAGCAGCTCTGGGGCCAGGCACGGAAACACCATATATTTT.

The gene calls are TRBV7-3 and TRBJ1-5, with 7 positions matching TRBD1. The J segment lost 11 bases and the V segment lost 5 bases, leaving 9 bases of the junction unmatched. This CDR3 spans 13 amino acids. The germline CDR1 and CDR2 sequences are SGHTA and FQGTGA. The DNA for the CDR3 is TGTGCCAGCAGCCCCCGGGAGGGGGCGGCCCAGCATTTT. This codes for CASSPREGAAQHF.

The chain has TRBV7-9 and TRBJ1-1, with TRBD1 as a possible D gene (5 bases). The V gene lost 4 bases and the J gene lost 4 bases, with 10 bases spanning the gap. The CDR3 is 13 residues long. Germline CDR1 SEHNR, CDR2 FQNEAQ (reference sequence). The CDR3 loop is CASSSAGTTEAFF. CDR3 DNA sequence: TGTGCCAGCAGCTCAGCCGGGACCACTGAAGCTTTCTTT.

The rearrangement joins TRBV6-5 to TRBJ2-5; 9 bases align to TRBD2. The V segment lost 5 bases and the J segment 7 bases; nucleotides outside the gene matches: 8. Germline V gene sequence: CDR1 MNHEY, CDR2 SVGAGI. This CDR3 is 14 amino acids long. Here the CDR3 reads CASSDPSGEGTQYF. The CDR3 DNA follows: TGTGCCAGCAGTGATCCTAGCGGGGAAGGGACCCAGTACTTC.

The rearrangement joins TRBV4-1 to TRBJ1-4; tentative D call: TRBD1 (6 bases). CDR3 length: 14 residues. The germline gives CDR1 MGHRA, CDR2 YSYEKL. V lost 3 bases to trimming and J lost 9 bases, with 14 bases between them. The CDR3 protein is CASSHGAGGQKLFF. CDR3 nucleotides: TGCGCCAGCAGCCATGGAGCGGGGGGCCAAAAACTGTTTTTT.

The chain employs TRBV10-3 and TRBJ1-6; possibly TRBD1 for D (5 bases). The germline CDR1 and CDR2 sequences are ENHRY and SYGVKD. V was trimmed by 5 bases and J by 5 bases, leaving 10 bases between them. The CDR3 is made up of 14 amino acids. The CDR3 DNA follows: TGTGCCATCAGTCGGACACTTAATAATTCACCCCTCCACTTT. This sequence encodes CAISRTLNNSPLHF.